These 17 T cell receptor beta chains came from one sample sequenced in a study of blood T cell repertoires in COVID-19. The assay was immunoSEQ multiplex PCR, and TCRdb's table has in-frame clones only and misses some. Of around 64,000 clones listed, around 66% are singletons. Specimen: PBMCs or T cells enriched from blood (not recorded which). The receptors originated from a woman aged 55-75 years who had been exposed to COVID-19.

The V gene is TRBV12-3 or TRBV12-4, the J gene TRBJ1-6, with a tentative D call TRBD1 (5 bases). This CDR3 is 13 amino acids long. V was cut by 6 bases and J by 7 bases, with 10 bases left in between. The CDR3 is CASSGEGNSPLHF. The CDR3 DNA follows: TGTGCCAGCAGCGGGGAGGGGAATTCACCCCTCCACTTT.

This clone was counted a few times. V and J are TRBV19 and TRBJ2-6; D not certain. Germline loops: CDR1 LNHDA, CDR2 SQIVND (reference sequence). The CDR3 loop spans 16 amino acids. Trimming removed 7 bases from V and 2 bases from J, with 15 bases in between. CDR3 nucleotide sequence: TGTGCCAGTACCCTACTTGGTGGTACTGGGGCCAACGTCCTGACTTTC. Residues: CASTLLGGTGANVLTF.

This chain uses TRBV28 with TRBJ1-1; D uncertain. CDR3 length: 11 residues. The germline V gene encodes CDR1 MDHEN and CDR2 SYDVKM. V was cut by 8 bases and J by 1 base, with 5 bases left in between. The CDR3 DNA is TGTGCCAGCTCCGGGAACACTGAAGCTTTCTTT. Encoded protein: CASSGNTEAFF. Variable domain in full (rest from reference TRBV28 and TRBJ1-1): DVKVTQSSRYLVKRTGEKVFLECVQDMDHENMFWYRQDPGLGLRLIYFSYDVKMKEKGDIPEGYSVSREKKERFSLILESASTNQTSMYLCASSGNTEAFFGQGTRLTVV.

In its sample, this clone was seen a few times. This rearrangement joins TRBV10-1 to TRBJ2-1; TRBD2 is a possible D gene (5 bases). Germline V lookup: CDR1 WNHNN, CDR2 SYGVQD (reference sequence). The ends were cut back, 0 bases at V and 2 bases at J, with 8 bases in the middle. The CDR3 loop spans 15 amino acids. The chain's CDR3 is CASSESPAAYNEQFF. CDR3 nucleotides: TGCGCCAGCAGTGAGTCACCAGCGGCCTACAATGAGCAGTTCTTC.

V and J are TRBV19 and TRBJ2-1; 8 positions match TRBD1. CDR1 and CDR2 (germline): LNHDA, SQIVND (reference sequence). The CDR3 has 17 residues. V lost 6 bases to trimming and J lost 5 bases; unmatched junction nucleotides: 15. CDR3 in amino acids: CASRQKRPGQGNNEQFF. The CDR3, as DNA: TGTGCCAGTAGACAGAAGAGGCCCGGACAGGGAAACAATGAGCAGTTCTTC. Together with reference TRBV19 and TRBJ2-1, the CDR3 gives the full variable domain: DGGITQSPKYLFRKEGQNVTLSCEQNLNHDAMYWYRQDPGQGLRLIYYSQIVNDFQKGDIAEGYSVSREKKESFPLTVTSAQKNPTAFYLCASRQKRPGQGNNEQFFGPGTRLTVL.

V gene TRBV12-5 combines with J gene TRBJ2-2, with D possibly matching TRBD2 (5 bases). Germline-derived CDR1 and CDR2 are LGHNT and FRNRAP. CDR3 length: 13 amino acids. V was trimmed by 5 bases and J by 4 bases, leaving 8 bases between them. CDR3 DNA: TGTGCTAGTGGTATGGGAGTCACCGGGGAGCTGTTTTTT. It codes for CASGMGVTGELFF. Full variable domain (rest looked up from reference TRBV12-5 and TRBJ2-2): DARVTQTPRHKVTEMGQEVTMRCQPILGHNTVFWYRQTMMQGLELLAYFRNRAPLDDSGMPKDRFSAEMPDATLATLKIQPSEPRDSAVYFCASGMGVTGELFFGEGSRLTVL.

On this clone itself: The sample contains more than one DNA sequence encoding this CDR3. The chain combines TRBV19 with TRBJ1-2; D not resolved. There are 12 residues in the CDR3. The V gene lost 3 bases and the J gene lost 4 bases, with 6 bases spanning the gap. Germline V gene data show CDR1 as LNHDA and CDR2 as SQIVND (reference sequence). In nucleotides, the CDR3 is TGTGCCAGTAGTATTAGTGTCTATGGCTACACCTTC. It yields the protein CASSISVYGYTF. Complete variable domain (other parts from reference TRBV19 and TRBJ1-2): DGGITQSPKYLFRKEGQNVTLSCEQNLNHDAMYWYRQDPGQGLRLIYYSQIVNDFQKGDIAEGYSVSREKKESFPLTVTSAQKNPTAFYLCASSISVYGYTFGSGTRLTVV.

The V gene is TRBV5-4, the J gene TRBJ2-7; tentative D call: TRBD2 (5 bases). This CDR3 is 14 amino acids long. Trimming shortened V by 1 base and J by 2 bases, and 10 bases separated the two germline ends. Germline CDR1 SGHNT, CDR2 YYREEE (reference sequence). The CDR3 protein is CASSLRGYPYEQYF. The CDR3 DNA follows: TGTGCCAGCAGCTTGCGAGGGTACCCCTACGAGCAGTACTTC.

The rearrangement joins TRBV28 to TRBJ1-5; D perhaps matches TRBD1 (5 bases). Trimming took 8 bases from V and 0 from J, leaving 11 bases between them. CDR1 and CDR2 from the germline V gene are MDHEN and SYDVKM. The CDR3 has 14 amino acids. CDR3 sequence reads: CASAQVISNQPQHF. The CDR3, as DNA: TGTGCCAGCGCACAGGTTATTAGCAATCAGCCCCAGCATTTT.

V is TRBV7-8 and J is TRBJ2-1; D unclear. Per germline, CDR1 SGHVS and CDR2 FQNEAQ. V lost 1 base and J 3 bases, leaving 4 bases between the germline ends. The CDR3 extends over 13 amino acids. CDR3 DNA: TGTGCCAGCAGCTTAGTTCACTACAATGAGCAGTTCTTC. Its protein product is CASSLVHYNEQFF.

The rearrangement joins TRBV7-8 to TRBJ1-5; 7 bases match TRBD1. The V gene end was trimmed by 1 base and the J gene end by 0 bases; junction bases not matched to a gene: 3. The germline CDR1 and CDR2 sequences are SGHVS and FQNEAQ. The CDR3 runs 16 residues. CDR3 nucleotides: TGTGCCAGCAGCTTAGGGGACAGACGTAGCAATCAGCCCCAGCATTTT. Protein: CASSLGDRRSNQPQHF.

This chain connects TRBV29-1 to TRBJ2-5; 8 positions agree with TRBD2. The ends lost 6 bases at V and 5 bases at J; junction bases unmatched: 14. This CDR3 region has 15 residues. Germline V gene lookup returns CDR1 SQVTM and CDR2 ANQGSEA. CDR3 sequence reads: CSVPTTLAGYETQYF. For the CDR3, the DNA is TGCAGCGTGCCCACGACCCTAGCGGGCTATGAGACCCAGTACTTC.

V and J are TRBV7-6 and TRBJ1-6, with TRBD1 matching 8 bases. The CDR3 is 15 residues long. With 5 bases clipped from V and 10 bases from J, the junction kept 10 bases outside the gene matches. Germline V gene lookup returns CDR1 SGHVS and CDR2 FNYEAQ. CDR3 coding DNA: TGTGCCAGCAGCATCGGACAGGGAAGGGGCTCACCCCTCCACTTT. Translation gives CASSIGQGRGSPLHF.

V usage is TRBV6-5 and J usage is TRBJ1-1; 7 bases align to TRBD1. The CDR3 totals 13 residues. The ends lost 6 bases at V and 4 bases at J; junction bases unmatched: 5. Per germline, CDR1 MNHEY and CDR2 SVGAGI. The CDR3 sequence: CASSVDRVTEAFF. CDR3 sequence (DNA): TGTGCCAGCAGCGTAGACAGGGTCACTGAAGCTTTCTTT.

The sample holds a few counts of this clone. The chain employs TRBV29-1 and TRBJ1-1; D unresolved. This CDR3 contains 12 residues. From germline, CDR1 is SQVTM and CDR2 ANQGSEA. V lost 6 bases and J 1 base, leaving 9 bases between the germline ends. The CDR3 spells CSVRHPNTEAFF. The CDR3 DNA sequence: TGCAGCGTGCGACACCCGAACACTGAAGCTTTCTTT.

V and J are TRBV20-1 and TRBJ1-1; maybe TRBD1 (6 bases). Trimming took 5 bases from V and 5 from J, leaving 6 bases between them. This CDR3 comprises 10 residues. CDR1 is DFQATT, CDR2 SNEGSKA, per germline (reference sequence). The CDR3 reads CSAQGTEAFF. DNA of the CDR3: TGCAGTGCTCAGGGGACTGAAGCTTTCTTT.

The gene calls are TRBV3-1 (or the pseudogene TRBV3-2) and TRBJ1-1, with D tentatively TRBD1 (6 bases). Trimming shortened V by 4 bases and J by 2 bases, and 17 bases separated the two germline ends. CDR3 length: 16 residues. Germline-derived CDR1 and CDR2 are LGHDT and YNNKEL (reference sequence). The CDR3 bases are TGTGCCAGCAGCCTAAGCGTCCCAGGGGCTAACACTGAAGCTTTCTTT. Protein: CASSLSVPGANTEAFF.